Presented here are 10 T cell receptor beta chains from one specimen sequenced in a study of T cells in Graves' hyperthyroidism and ophthalmopathy. TCR beta CDR3 regions were amplified from RNA. HTBI primers drove first-round RT-PCR of the TCR CDR3. TCRdb analysed the multiplex PCR reads with MiXCR anew, one entry per CDR3 protein. The sample lists around 400,000 distinct CDR3 sequences; about 25% were seen once. Sequences were obtained from blood. These receptors all stem from a man between 45 and 60 years old with Graves' hyperthyroidism.

J is TRBJ2-3 and V is TRBV5-6, with D unclear. Trimming pared 1 base from V and 4 bases from J, leaving 10 bases between. CDR3 length: 14 amino acids. Germline V gene lookup returns CDR1 SGHDT and CDR2 YYEEEE. The CDR3 nucleotides are TGTGCCAGCAGCTTGTCTGTCTCGCCAGATACGCAGTATTTT. Translation: CASSLSVSPDTQYF.

The rearrangement uses TRBV6-1 and TRBJ2-7; 14 positions match TRBD2. V gave up 6 bases and J gave up 5 bases; unmatched junction bases: 9. This CDR3 is 16 amino acids long. The germline V gene encodes CDR1 MNHNS and CDR2 SASEGT. The CDR3 DNA reads as TGTGCCAGCAGACGGACTAGCGGGAGGTATCAGAACGAGCAGTACTTC. Its translation: CASRRTSGRYQNEQYF.

The chain uses TRBV12-3 or TRBV12-4 and TRBJ2-2, with 14 bases fitting TRBD2. This CDR3 spans 17 amino acids. V gave up 7 bases and J gave up 2 bases; unmatched junction bases: 6. The DNA of the CDR3 is TGTGCCAGCATATTAGGGACTAGCGGGGGAAACACCGGGGAGCTGTTTTTT. Translating gives CASILGTSGGNTGELFF.

The chain is built from TRBV11-2 and TRBJ1-2; a possible D gene is TRBD1 (6 bases). Germline V lookup: CDR1 SGHAT, CDR2 FQNNGV. CDR3 size: 13 residues. V lost 5 bases, J lost 7 bases, and 14 bases lay in between. In DNA form, the CDR3 reads TGTGCCAGCAGCCCTGCAGGGGTGTCTGGCTACACCTTC. Its protein product is CASSPAGVSGYTF.

The chain combines TRBV15 with TRBJ2-3; TRBD2 matches 10 bases. The germline gives CDR1 LNHNV, CDR2 YYDKDF (reference sequence). Germline trimming cut 0 bases from V and 8 bases from J; bases unmatched to any gene: 8. This CDR3 is built from 16 residues. CDR3 region: CATSRDHLAGAGTQYF. DNA of the CDR3: TGTGCCACCAGCAGAGATCATCTAGCGGGAGCGGGTACGCAGTATTTT.

The rearrangement joins TRBV30 to TRBJ2-2; D may be TRBD2 (6 bases). The CDR3 is 16 amino acids. Germline V gene sequence: CDR1 GTSNPN, CDR2 SVGIG (reference sequence). Trimming cost V 4 bases and J 4 bases, with 19 bases left between them. The CDR3 DNA is TGTGCCTGGACCAACCCGGGACTGCGGATCACCGGGGAGCTGTTTTTT. Protein product: CAWTNPGLRITGELFF.

This chain uses TRBV6-1 with TRBJ2-1, with 7 bases identical to TRBD2. CDR1 is MNHNS and CDR2 is SASEGT in the germline V gene. The J segment lost 7 bases and the V segment lost 6 bases, leaving 9 bases of the junction unmatched. The CDR3 runs 14 residues. This CDR3 is CASRTGTNNNEQFF. Here the CDR3 DNA reads TGTGCCAGCAGGACCGGGACTAACAATAATGAGCAGTTCTTC.

This chain links TRBV6-1 with TRBJ2-3, with 14 nucleotides matching TRBD2. Germline CDR1 and CDR2: MNHNS and SASEGT. The ends lost 6 bases at V and 1 base at J; junction bases unmatched: 3. The CDR3 sequence is 16 residues long. CDR3 in amino acids: CASRLGLAGGTDTQYF. DNA of the CDR3: TGTGCCAGCAGGCTGGGACTAGCGGGGGGCACAGATACGCAGTATTTT.

The chain has TRBV24-1 and TRBJ2-5, with D hard to call. V was clipped by 4 bases and J by 2 bases, with 7 bases between them. Germline values: CDR1 KGHDR, CDR2 SFDVKD. CDR3 size: 13 residues. CDR3 region: CATSENLQETQYF. DNA for the CDR3: TGTGCCACCAGTGAGAATCTACAAGAGACCCAGTACTTC.

V usage is TRBV7-9 and J usage is TRBJ2-1, with D possibly being TRBD2 (6 bases). The CDR3 runs to 15 residues. Between the trimmed V and J ends, which lost 8 bases and 3 bases, there was a span of 17 bases. CDR1 and CDR2 (germline): SEHNR, FQNEAQ (reference sequence). The CDR3 here is CASHASLADYNEQFF. In DNA, the CDR3 is TGTGCCAGCCACGCCTCACTAGCAGACTACAATGAGCAGTTCTTC.